The 3 T cell receptor beta chains below were found in one sample sequenced in a study of stem cell transplantation in POMP-related autoinflammatory disease. Assay: immunoSEQ multiplex PCR; the TCRdb copy retains only in-frame clones and omits some. The table shows some 29,000 clones, with approximately 86% occurring only once. This sample comprised CD4+ T cells from PBMCs, obtained before stem cell transplantation. The receptor set was obtained from a human donor with POMP-related autoinflammation and immune dysregulation (PRAID).

The rearrangement joins TRBV28 to TRBJ1-2; 10 nucleotides agree with TRBD1. Germline CDR1 and CDR2: MDHEN and SYDVKM. The CDR3 loop spans 16 amino acids. V was clipped by 6 bases and J by 4 bases; unmatched bases: 11. The CDR3 sequence: CASSRDRGPVLYGYTF. In DNA, the CDR3 is TGTGCCAGCAGCCGGGACAGGGGTCCTGTCCTCTATGGCTACACCTTC.

This clone was found once. The chain combines TRBV4-1 with TRBJ2-6, with TRBD1 matching over 8 bases. Unmatched junction bases numbered 11, after V lost 4 bases and J lost 0 bases. The germline gives CDR1 MGHRA, CDR2 YSYEKL. CDR3 length: 19 residues. CDR3 protein: CASSRQVGTGFSGANVLTF. The CDR3 DNA sequence: TGCGCCAGCAGCCGCCAAGTTGGGACAGGTTTCTCTGGGGCCAACGTCCTGACTTTC.

CDR3 nucleotides: TGCGCCAGCCTCGGATCTCAGCTCTCTGGGGCCAACGTCCTGACTTTC. Amino acid sequence: CASLGSQLSGANVLTF. The chain is built from TRBV23-1 and TRBJ2-6, with no clear D. TRBV23-1 is annotated as an ORF whose role is uncertain. Trimming removed 8 bases at V and 0 bases at J, with 14 bases between. The CDR3 sequence is 16 residues long.